This T cell receptor beta chain was sequenced for a study of T-cell memory formation after mild COVID-19. This clonotype was picked up a small number of times. Antigen: not known. Study observations and caveats: Second-wave clones with a day 37 peak had unconfirmed SARS-CoV-2 specificity. Contracting CD4+ clones sat mainly in CM and EM; CD8+ in EMRA.

J was trimmed by 10 bases and V by 5 bases; bases with no gene match: 7. The CDR3 extends over 15 amino acids. Germline loops: CDR1 MDHEN, CDR2 SYDVKM. A single record per CDR3 protein comes from TCRdb applying MiXCR to the 5' RACE reads. Of approximately 290,000 distinct CDR3 sequences listed, roughly 15% are singletons. Sequencing used PBMCs or a T cell subset sorted from them (not recorded which). The chain employs TRBV28 and TRBJ1-6; 11 bases match TRBD1. The receptor comes from a man aged 18-30 years who had mild COVID-19 (a few samples of this study predate the infection). Cell type and time point are not known. The DNA of the CDR3 is TGTGCCAGCAGTCTCGGGACAGGGGGAAGCTCACCCCTCCACTTT. Protein product: CASSLGTGGSSPLHF.